A selection of T cell receptor beta chains follows, all from one sample in a study of cytomegalovirus exposure and HLA in healthy donors. Profiled with immunoSEQ multiplex PCR; TCRdb holds only in-frame clones, not every one. Among 100,000 to 150,000 clones listed, around 66% were seen once. Input material: PBMCs. The receptor set was obtained from a man younger than 35 in good health and CMV-seronegative. Both conserved end residues are trimmed from each CDR3. Fields, in order: V gene, J gene, CDR3 protein.

>TRBV9|TRBJ2-7
ASSVGTLTYEQY
>TRBV27|TRBJ1-1
ASSSQGGTEAF
>TRBV6-5|TRBJ2-1
ATSTGGLDEQF
>TRBV13|TRBJ1-2
ASSLGAGRREGYT
>TRBV21-1|TRBJ1-2
ASSKVAEHRGLVGYT
>TRBV2|TRBJ1-1
ASMRDRLMNTEAF
>TRBV10-3|TRBJ2-7
AISNQTGFHEQY
>TRBV29-1|TRBJ1-1
SVGPGQGNTEAF
>TRBV28|TRBJ1-1
ASSYPSAASKAF
>TRBV23-1|TRBJ2-5
ASSTSGGETQY
>TRBV5-1|TRBJ2-1
ASSFTGGYNEQF
>TRBV7-9|TRBJ1-1
ASSSRDRAYEAF
>TRBV27|TRBJ2-7
ASSLTGSDEQY
>TRBV27|TRBJ2-7
ASSLLASGPLHEQY
>TRBV7-2|TRBJ2-3
ASSLQGTSATDTQY
>TRBV5-1|TRBJ2-5
ASSLIAGGPGEQY
>TRBV18|TRBJ2-5
ASSPTTRLDRQETQY
>TRBV5-1|TRBJ1-1
ASSFGWGVEAF
>TRBV7-2|TRBJ2-3
ASSPPGGDTQY
>TRBV5-6|TRBJ2-7
ASSLGGLAGVSGPYEQY
>TRBV5-6|TRBJ2-7
ASSADRAGEQY
>TRBV7-7|TRBJ2-3
ASSRGASTDTQY
>TRBV27|TRBJ1-5
ASSSTGSGQPQH
>TRBV2|TRBJ1-5
ASSTGTDQPQH
>TRBV9|TRBJ2-3
ASSGTGGTDTQY
>TRBV10-3|TRBJ1-5
AISTGVQPQH
>TRBV5-6|TRBJ2-2
ASSLGWRAGELF
>TRBV7-2|TRBJ2-1
ASSLRLAGEGSSYEQF
>TRBV29-1|TRBJ2-3
SVVWIAGVMEYRTDTQY
>TRBV15|TRBJ2-7
ATSRGRTYGEQY
>TRBV5-4|TRBJ2-7
ASSVTGTYEQY
>TRBV18|TRBJ2-7
ASSAGGGYEQY
>TRBV4-2|TRBJ2-1
ASSQDGGPSPYNEQF
>TRBV6-5|TRBJ1-1
ASSSGSANTEAF
>TRBV4-1|TRBJ2-3
ASSQGAGVLDTQY
>TRBV7-2|TRBJ2-3
ASSLSVGAPADTQY
>TRBV6-5|TRBJ1-2
ASSPGGLYT
>TRBV25-1|TRBJ1-1
ASSEFDGQGGTF
>TRBV6-5|TRBJ2-5
ASSRAGVGETQY
>TRBV5-1|TRBJ1-4
ASSLVIATNEKLF
>TRBV5-1|TRBJ2-7
ASSLRTSGSSTNYEQY
>TRBV5-1|TRBJ1-4
ASRVRSGGEKLF
>TRBV7-2|NA
ASTPGGSSYEQY
>TRBV4-3|TRBJ2-2
ASSQDASGIWLF
>TRBV2|TRBJ2-4
ASIGQGQGIQY
>TRBV11-2|TRBJ1-2
ASSRGTFKMGGYT
>TRBV5-6|TRBJ2-7
ASSLGSGGWSYEQY
>TRBV6-6|TRBJ1-6
ATRWEGGEGSPLH
>TRBV5-1|TRBJ2-7
ASSLAGPGSYEQY
>TRBV30|TRBJ1-4
AWSVLRGQGNEKLF
>TRBV7-7|TRBJ2-5
ASSPRTLGQQETQY
>TRBV6-1|TRBJ2-7
ASRGGTGGVYEQY
>TRBV6-5|TRBJ2-1
PSSPPGQGNNEQF
>TRBV27|TRBJ2-2
ASSLSRRARVSGKYGELF
>TRBV5-1|TRBJ2-7
ASSMTSGPYEQY
>TRBV5-1|TRBJ2-7
ASSLDPGGYDEQY
>TRBV7-2|TRBJ2-1
ASSSPPGQQQF
>TRBV21-1|TRBJ2-1
ASSARLAGGSNEQF
>TRBV30|TRBJ2-3
AWSGPLTDTQY